What follows are 30 T cell receptor beta chains derived from one specimen sequenced in a study of shared clonotypes between healthy human individuals. Naive CD8 cells, CD45RO-negative and positively selected for CCR7, excluded terminally differentiated effector memory CD45RA+ cells. TCRdb's copy holds only in-frame clones and misses some; the assay was immunoSEQ multiplex PCR. The profile shows roughly 2.1 million clones, 85% to 95% of them singletons. Sample: naive CD8+ T cells from PBMCs. The receptors derive from a man aged 18-30 years in good health. Some clones in this sample may be carry-over from other donors' samples.

The chain recombines TRBV6-1 with TRBJ2-7; D not resolved. The germline gives CDR1 MNHNS, CDR2 SASEGT. The CDR3 consists of 14 residues. Trimming cost V 3 bases and J 4 bases, with 13 bases left between them. CDR3 amino acids: CASSDPIRRYEQYF. The CDR3 DNA sequence: TGTGCCAGCAGTGACCCGATCAGGAGATACGAGCAGTACTTC.

The chain joins TRBV5-5 to TRBJ2-5, with D possibly matching TRBD1 (5 bases). Germline CDR1 is SGHKS and CDR2 is YYEKEE (reference sequence). The CDR3 is 14 amino acids. V was pared by 0 bases and J by 0 bases, with 6 bases between. The CDR3: CASSLDRNQETQYF. CDR3 nucleotides: TGTGCCAGCAGCTTGGACAGGAACCAAGAGACCCAGTACTTC.

The rearrangement joins TRBV13 to TRBJ1-1, with D possibly matching TRBD1 (6 bases). The CDR3 runs to 15 residues. The germline V and J ends were trimmed by 4 bases and 0 bases, with 12 bases remaining between them. Germline lookup yields CDR1 PRHDT and CDR2 FYEKMQ (reference sequence). CDR3 protein: CASSSGRGMNTEAFF. The CDR3 nucleotides are TGTGCCAGCAGCTCAGGCAGGGGAATGAACACTGAAGCTTTCTTT. Complete variable domain (other parts from reference TRBV13 and TRBJ1-1): AAGVIQSPRHLIKEKRETATLKCYPIPRHDTVYWYQQGPGQDPQFLISFYEKMQSDKGSIPDRFSAQQFSDYHSELNMSSLELGDSALYFCASSSGRGMNTEAFFGQGTRLTVV.

The rearrangement joins TRBV7-9 to TRBJ1-2; D might be TRBD1 (5 bases). This CDR3 is 14 amino acids long. Germline V CDR1 and CDR2: SEHNR, FQNEAQ (reference sequence). V shed 4 bases and J shed 5 bases, with 14 bases lying between them. CDR3 amino acids: CASSSRPRQYGYTF. CDR3 nucleotide sequence: TGTGCCAGCAGCTCGAGACCCCGACAGTATGGCTACACCTTC.

This chain connects TRBV5-1 to TRBJ2-7, with D possibly TRBD2 on 6 matching bases. The V gene's germline CDR1 is SGHRS and CDR2 YFSETQ. Trimming stripped 6 bases from V and 3 bases from J, with 13 bases between. CDR3 length: 13 residues. CDR3 sequence reads: CASNPGENYEQYF. In DNA, the CDR3 is TGCGCCAGCAACCCGGGGGAAAACTACGAGCAGTACTTC.

The V call is TRBV9, the J call TRBJ1-2; unclear D gene. The germline V gene encodes CDR1 SGDLS and CDR2 YYNGEE. The CDR3 loop spans 13 amino acids. V was cut by 3 bases and J by 6 bases, with 12 bases left in between. The CDR3 bases are TGTGCCAGCAGCGCCCCCCGTCAGGATGGCTACACCTTC. It codes for CASSAPRQDGYTF.

CDR3 residues: CASSQDWTNRGVGEQYF. The CDR3 bases are TGCGCCAGCAGCCAAGATTGGACGAATAGGGGGGTGGGCGAGCAGTACTTC. The V call is TRBV4-3, the J call TRBJ2-7; D could derive from TRBD1 or TRBD2 (6 bases each). V was cut by 0 bases and J by 6 bases, with 21 bases left in between. In germline, CDR1 is LGHNA, CDR2 YSLEER. The CDR3 spans 17 residues.

This chain uses TRBV27 with TRBJ1-1; the D is unclear. There are 13 residues in the CDR3. V lost 10 bases to trimming and J lost 1 base, with 13 bases between them. Looked up from germline, CDR1 is MNHEY and CDR2 is SMNVEV (reference sequence). CDR3 sequence reads: CATRPGWNTEAFF. CDR3 DNA sequence: TGTGCCACCAGACCTGGCTGGAACACTGAAGCTTTCTTT.

V usage is TRBV9 and J usage is TRBJ2-7, with 8 bases that match TRBD1. The germline CDR1 and CDR2 sequences are SGDLS and YYNGEE. J lost 0 bases, V lost 3 bases, and 5 bases had no gene match. This CDR3 has 15 amino acids. CDR3 protein: CASSAGQASSYEQYF. CDR3 sequence (DNA): TGTGCCAGCAGCGCGGGACAGGCCAGCTCCTACGAGCAGTACTTC.

This chain connects TRBV7-9 to TRBJ2-1, with TRBD1 matching over 8 bases. CDR1 is SEHNR and CDR2 is FQNEAQ in the germline V gene (reference sequence). Trimming cost V 5 bases and J 6 bases; bases outside gene matches: 12. CDR3 length: 16 residues. CDR3 DNA: TGTGCCAGCAGCCCCCCCCCAGGGGGCGTGAGCAATGAGCAGTTCTTC. Its protein is CASSPPPGGVSNEQFF. Drawing the rest from reference TRBV7-9 and TRBJ2-1, the complete variable domain is DTGVSQNPRHKITKRGQNVTFRCDPISEHNRLYWYRQTLGQGPEFLTYFQNEAQLEKSRLLSDRFSAERPKGSFSTLEIQRTEQGDSAMYLCASSPPPGGVSNEQFFGPGTRLTVL.

CDR3 DNA sequence: TGTGCCACCGGTAGTGGGACAGGGGGCTACGAGCAGTACTTC. The encoded protein is CATGSGTGGYEQYF. This sequence joins TRBV15 and TRBJ2-7; 11 positions agree with TRBD1. With V trimmed by 8 bases and J by 3 bases, 6 bases remained unmatched. Germline V CDR1 and CDR2: LNHNV, YYDKDF (reference sequence). The CDR3 loop spans 14 amino acids.

This clone was detected only once. The chain uses TRBV2 and TRBJ2-7, with TRBD1 matching 7 bases. The CDR3 consists of 18 residues. The germline V gene encodes CDR1 SNHLY and CDR2 FYNNEI. Trimming at V came to 4 bases and at J to 3 bases, leaving 18 bases not matched to a gene. CDR3 nucleotides: TGTGCCAGCAGTGGACAGGGAAAGCAACCTAGCACCTTCTACGAGCAGTACTTC. Protein product: CASSGQGKQPSTFYEQYF.

J is TRBJ2-7 and V is TRBV5-1; 7 positions match TRBD1. This CDR3 is 16 amino acids long. Per germline, CDR1 SGHRS and CDR2 YFSETQ. After removal of 4 bases from V and 0 bases from J, the junction contained 10 bases not matched to a gene. CDR3 DNA sequence: TGCGCCAGCAGCATGACCCGGGGACAGAGCTCCTACGAGCAGTACTTC. Translated, it gives CASSMTRGQSSYEQYF.

CDR3 bases: TGCGCCAGCAGTGAACAGCCATATAGCAATCAGCCCCAGCATTTT. Translating gives CASSEQPYSNQPQHF. The J gene is TRBJ1-5, the V gene TRBV10-2, with D hard to call. The CDR3 contains 15 residues. The germline V and J ends were trimmed by 3 bases and 0 bases, with 9 bases remaining between them. Germline V gene sequence: CDR1 WSHSY, CDR2 SAAADI.

This chain links TRBV6-5 with TRBJ1-1; 9 bases are shared with TRBD1. Per germline, CDR1 MNHEY and CDR2 SVGAGI. V lost 7 bases, J lost 6 bases, and 9 bases stayed unmatched. This CDR3 spans 14 amino acids. The DNA for the CDR3 is TGTGCCAGCAACTCGCCGGGACAGGGTCCTGAAGCTTTCTTT. Its protein product is CASNSPGQGPEAFF.

The V and J genes are TRBV11-3 and TRBJ2-3, with a weak D call TRBD2 (6 bases). The V gene's germline CDR1 is SGHNT and CDR2 YENEEA. The CDR3 is made up of 16 amino acids. Trimming took off 0 bases at V and 1 base at J, with 11 bases between the two ends. The CDR3 spells CASSLDGRGGTDTQYF. CDR3 sequence (DNA): TGTGCCAGCAGCTTAGATGGGCGGGGAGGCACAGATACGCAGTATTTT.

This clone was observed once. This CDR3 reads CASSLLGAQVFRNTEAFF. CDR3 in DNA: TGTGCCAGCAGTTTATTGGGGGCCCAGGTCTTTCGGAACACTGAAGCTTTCTTT. V gene TRBV28 combines with J gene TRBJ1-1, with D maybe TRBD1 (6 bases). Trimming cost V 1 base and J 1 base, with 19 bases left between them. The CDR3 extends over 18 amino acids. Germline CDR1 and CDR2: MDHEN and SYDVKM.

V gene TRBV18 combines with J gene TRBJ2-7, with D unclear. The length of the CDR3 is 14 residues. Trimming removed 4 bases from V and 0 bases from J, with 10 bases in between. Germline CDR1 reads KGHSH; CDR2 reads LQKENI. The CDR3 sequence is CASSRPPRSYEQYF. As DNA, the CDR3 is TGTGCCAGCTCACGGCCGCCCCGCTCCTACGAGCAGTACTTC.

The chain couples TRBV7-2 to TRBJ2-1, with a weak D call TRBD2 (6 bases). CDR3 length: 10 amino acids. CDR1 SGHTA and CDR2 FQGNSA come from the germline V gene. The V end lost 6 bases, the J end lost 12 bases, and 9 bases lay between the germline ends. CDR3 DNA: TGTGCCAGCAGTGGAGCGGGGCAGTTCTTC. This encodes CASSGAGQFF.

A single count supports this clone. V usage is TRBV11-2 and J usage is TRBJ2-7, with unresolved D. V was cut by 1 base and J by 2 bases, with 9 bases left in between. This CDR3 spans 14 amino acids. Germline loops: CDR1 SGHAT, CDR2 FQNNGV. CDR3: CASSLVTRTYEQYF. The CDR3 region has the DNA TGTGCCAGCAGCTTAGTAACAAGGACCTACGAGCAGTACTTC.

The chain carries TRBV5-8 and TRBJ1-4; 10 positions match TRBD1. This CDR3 contains 15 residues. Trimming at V came to 4 bases and at J to 8 bases, leaving 8 bases not matched to a gene. Germline V gene lookup returns CDR1 SGHTS and CDR2 YDEGEE. The CDR3: CASSAAGTGVEKLFF. CDR3 bases: TGTGCCAGCAGCGCCGCCGGGACAGGGGTCGAAAAACTGTTTTTT.

The V gene is TRBV5-1, the J gene TRBJ2-2, with 12 positions matching TRBD2. The V and J ends lost 0 bases and 7 bases, in that order; junction bases with no gene match: 4. CDR1 and CDR2 from the germline V gene are SGHRS and YFSETQ. This CDR3 contains 16 residues. The CDR3 DNA is TGCGCCAGCAGCTTGGGACTAGCGGGAGTGAACGGGGAGCTGTTTTTT. It yields the protein CASSLGLAGVNGELFF. Looking up the rest from reference TRBV5-1 and TRBJ2-2 gives the full variable domain: KAGVTQTPRYLIKTRGQQVTLSCSPISGHRSVSWYQQTPGQGLQFLFEYFSETQRNKGNFPGRFSGRQFSNSRSEMNVSTLELGDSALYLCASSLGLAGVNGELFFGEGSRLTVL.

This sequence joins TRBV19 and TRBJ1-5, with unresolved D. The germline V gene has CDR1 LNHDA and CDR2 SQIVND (reference sequence). CDR3 length: 16 amino acids. Trimming took off 3 bases at V and 2 bases at J, with 14 bases between the two ends. The CDR3 DNA reads TGTGCCAGTAGTATTTGGGTTTTTGGGGGCAATCAGCCCCAGCATTTT. This sequence encodes CASSIWVFGGNQPQHF.

The rearrangement links TRBV6-1 to TRBJ2-3, with a tentative D call TRBD1 (6 bases). CDR1 and CDR2 from the germline V gene are MNHNS and SASEGT. This CDR3 region has 15 residues. V shed 3 bases and J shed 4 bases, with 14 bases lying between them. The CDR3 bases are TGTGCCAGCAGTGACCCGGGACAACGGTCAGATACGCAGTATTTT. Translation gives CASSDPGQRSDTQYF.

This sequence joins TRBV27 and TRBJ2-3, with D tentatively TRBD1 (5 bases). V lost 5 bases, J lost 3 bases, and 15 bases lay in between. Germline assignment: CDR1 MNHEY and CDR2 SMNVEV (reference sequence). The CDR3 is 15 amino acids. CDR3 protein: CASSPEQGWTDTQYF. In DNA form, the CDR3 reads TGTGCCAGCAGTCCTGAGCAGGGTTGGACAGATACGCAGTATTTT.

The chain links TRBV7-6 to TRBJ2-3; possibly TRBD1 for D (5 bases). The CDR3 length is 15 residues. Trimming removed 5 bases from V and 2 bases from J, with 14 bases in between. Germline values: CDR1 SGHVS, CDR2 FNYEAQ. The CDR3: CASSPQVLDTDTQYF. In nucleotides, the CDR3 is TGTGCCAGCAGCCCACAGGTCCTGGACACAGATACGCAGTATTTT.

The chain couples TRBV11-2 to TRBJ2-7; D unclear. Germline V lookup: CDR1 SGHAT, CDR2 FQNNGV. This CDR3 region has 13 residues. V was trimmed by 1 base and J by 5 bases, leaving 9 bases between them. The CDR3 DNA is TGTGCCAGCAGCTTAGTGCCCGCCCACGAGCAGTACTTC. Translation gives CASSLVPAHEQYF.

The chain joins TRBV9 to TRBJ1-2; the match to TRBD1 covers 12 bases. This CDR3 region has 17 residues. Per the germline V gene, CDR1 is SGDLS and CDR2 is YYNGEE. V trimming: 0 bases; J trimming: 4 bases; junction bases outside the gene matches: 7. The CDR3 sequence is CASSVGDRGRGAYGYTF. In nucleotides, the CDR3 is TGTGCCAGCAGCGTAGGGGACAGGGGGCGCGGGGCCTATGGCTACACCTTC.

The chain carries TRBV27 and TRBJ2-3, with D uncertain. Looked up from germline, CDR1 is MNHEY and CDR2 is SMNVEV (reference sequence). The CDR3 totals 14 residues. Trimming pared 3 bases from V and 2 bases from J, leaving 9 bases between. The CDR3 sequence: CASSFLPDTDTQYF. The CDR3 DNA is TGTGCCAGCAGTTTCCTCCCTGACACAGATACGCAGTATTTT.

V usage is TRBV6-5 and J usage is TRBJ1-5; 7 bases are shared with TRBD1. This CDR3 is 13 amino acids long. Unmatched junction bases numbered 3, after V lost 5 bases and J lost 5 bases. In germline, CDR1 is MNHEY, CDR2 SVGAGI. CDR3 in amino acids: CASSHQGDQPQHF. CDR3 nucleotide sequence: TGTGCCAGCAGTCATCAGGGGGATCAGCCCCAGCATTTT.